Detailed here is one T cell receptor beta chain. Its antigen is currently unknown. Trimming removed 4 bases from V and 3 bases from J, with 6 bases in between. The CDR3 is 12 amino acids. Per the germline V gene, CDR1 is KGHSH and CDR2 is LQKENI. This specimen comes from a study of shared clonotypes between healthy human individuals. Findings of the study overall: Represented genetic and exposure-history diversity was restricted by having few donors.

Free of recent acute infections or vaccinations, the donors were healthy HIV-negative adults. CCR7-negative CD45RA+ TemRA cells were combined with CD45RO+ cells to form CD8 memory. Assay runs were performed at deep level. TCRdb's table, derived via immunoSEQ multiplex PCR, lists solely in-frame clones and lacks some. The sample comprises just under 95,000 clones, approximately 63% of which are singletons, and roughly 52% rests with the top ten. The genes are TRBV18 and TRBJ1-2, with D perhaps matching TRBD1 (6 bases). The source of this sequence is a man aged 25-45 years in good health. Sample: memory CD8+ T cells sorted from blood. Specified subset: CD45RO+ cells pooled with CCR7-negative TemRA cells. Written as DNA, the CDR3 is TGTGCCAGCTCACACAGGGACTATGGCTACACCTTC. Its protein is CASSHRDYGYTF. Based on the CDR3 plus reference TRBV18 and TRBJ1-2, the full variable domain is NAGVMQNPRHLVRRRGQEARLRCSPMKGHSHVYWYRQLPEEGLKFMVYLQKENIIDESGMPKERFSAEFPKEGPSILRIQQVVRGDSAAYFCASSHRDYGYTFGSGTRLTVV.